This entry features one T cell receptor beta chain sequence. Its antigen is as yet unknown. As healthy controls, the study included blood donors who had a median age of about 54 years (range roughly 20-75) and were approximately 50% female. Purity of the CD4+ and CD8+ cells, isolated by positive magnetic bead selection, was checked by flow cytometry. The source of the sample is a study of somatic mutations in cytotoxic T cells in rheumatoid arthritis. The overall study: Sorting by flow gave nearly 100% purity for some V beta antibody-stained T-cell populations, including V beta1+ cells sequenced for TCRB.

Clones were read by immunoSEQ multiplex PCR, and TCRdb kept only the in-frame ones, dropping some. Of about 25,000 clones detected, around 76% appear once; the ten largest clones hold roughly 5%. V was pared by 3 bases and J by 0 bases, with 3 bases of the junction left unmatched. From germline, CDR1 is SEHNR and CDR2 FQNEAQ (reference sequence). This CDR3 is built from 15 residues. Findings and caveats of the study: The study found CD8+ clonality increased with age in rheumatoid arthritis patients, not healthy controls.

The sample consisted of CD8+ T cells sorted from blood. The TCR sequence derives from a man aged 45 to 65 in good health. V usage is TRBV7-9 and J usage is TRBJ2-5, with 8 bases matching TRBD1. CDR3 region: CASSLVDRDQETQYF. Here the CDR3 DNA reads TGTGCCAGCAGCTTGGTGGACAGGGACCAAGAGACCCAGTACTTC.